The present T cell receptor (beta chain) was sequenced within a study of shared clonotypes between healthy human individuals. Background on the study: Plates per donor: three CD4 naive, three CD4 memory, two CD8 naive, one CD8 memory.

This CDR3 is built from 17 residues. Overall study findings and caveats: Shared across a few donors were roughly 4.8% of the naive CD4 clonotypes. Limited genetic and exposure-history diversity came from having few donors. Sequencing depth was expected to affect clonotype sharing among donors.

Turning to this clone: As yet, its antigen is unknown.

Using immunoSEQ multiplex PCR, the repertoire was profiled, and TCRdb retains in-frame clones only, with some absent. Of 950,000 to 1,100,000 clones listed, approximately 70% were seen once; the top ten hold approximately 1.5%. The gene calls are TRBV21-1 and TRBJ1-1; the listed D gene, TRBD1, was not tested against the DNA. TRBV21-1 constitutes a pseudogene. This receptor was taken from a young man in good health. The sequencing input was memory CD4+ T cells sorted from blood. Subset reported: CD45RA-negative fraction. This chain's CDR3 is CARKPVETGTMNTEAFF. The CDR3, as DNA: TGTGCCAGAAAGCCAGTTGAGACCGGGACAATGAACACTGAAGCTTTCTTT.